Listed below are T cell receptor beta chains from one sample, sequenced in a study of OX40 agonist ivuxolimab in advanced cancers. Measured with immunoSEQ multiplex PCR; TCRdb has only the in-frame clones, and not every one. Seen here are around 30,000 clones, more than 70% observed once, and the top ten hold roughly 25%. This specimen consisted of CD4+ or CD8+ T cells sorted from blood, obtained in a trial of the OX40 agonist ivuxolimab. Receptors were obtained from an adult with an advanced solid tumor such as melanoma, head and neck, liver or kidney cancer. Each CDR3 is given without its conserved first and last residue. Each record gives: J gene, V gene, CDR3 protein.

>TRBJ2-1|TRBV21-1
ASGTRHSGRIYNEQF
>TRBJ2-7|TRBV15
ATSREEGYYEQY
>TRBJ2-1|TRBV11-2
ASSPTLGTSSYNEQF
>TRBJ1-3|TRBV2
ASSSGTVPLPYVNTIY
>TRBJ2-7|TRBV4-1
ASSRRLADNSYEQY
>TRBJ2-7|TRBV5-8
ASADGSYEQY
>TRBJ1-1|TRBV19
ASTMGQYTEAF
>TRBJ1-1|TRBV6-6
ASSIRDGVPEAF
>TRBJ1-5|TRBV19
ASSTPGSPGGYQPQH
>TRBJ1-1|TRBV14
ASSHNTGYTEAF
>TRBJ2-2|TRBV7-9
ASSRGITGELF
>TRBJ2-1|TRBV7-9
ASSPGLPRF
>TRBJ1-2|TRBV30
AWGQGAGGYT
>TRBJ2-7|TRBV2
ASSEAGAYYEQY
>TRBJ2-1|TRBV6-5
ATKIEQGRDEQF
>TRBJ2-7|TRBV13
ASSSGDRSSYEQY
>TRBJ2-1|TRBV5-1
ARASGTSVDEQF
>TRBJ1-1|TRBV28
ASSWGLGNTEAF
>TRBJ2-1|TRBV4-1
ASSQVRGLNEQF
>TRBJ2-7|TRBV15
ATSTGIPTYEQY
>TRBJ1-3|TRBV19
ASSENALHYSGNTIY
>TRBJ1-1|TRBV29-1
SVEEQNGEAF
>TRBJ2-7|TRBV9
ASSVEGTDYEQY
>TRBJ2-2|TRBV11-2
ASSLQGTRTGELF
>TRBJ2-3|TRBV9
ASSVGEDTQY
>TRBJ1-5|TRBV7-8
ASSLGAGNQPQH
>TRBJ1-1|TRBV9
ASSVGTTGKAF
>TRBJ1-1|TRBV6-5
ASRDAPGTEAF
>TRBJ2-1|TRBV7-3
ASSLGGGRISEQF
>TRBJ2-6|TRBV28
ATVSGEVAGANVLT
>TRBJ2-1|TRBV28
ASSPAGAQNEQF
>TRBJ1-1|TRBV5-4
ASSVTDMNTEAF
>TRBJ1-6|TRBV4-1
ASSPLLGGYNSPLH
>TRBJ2-3|TRBV29-1
SVVEAGDTQY
>TRBJ1-1|TRBV19
ASSSTLNTEAF
>TRBJ2-7|TRBV28
ASSFRTYEQY
>TRBJ2-7|TRBV4-1
ASSQDLGIEQY
>TRBJ2-7|TRBV28
ASSSQGGVDEQY
>TRBJ1-4|TRBV5-1
ASSLATQSVNEKLF
>TRBJ1-2|TRBV25-1
ASSVTADGYT
>TRBJ1-5|TRBV19
ASSISGQPQH
>TRBJ1-6|TRBV11-2
ASSLVWGSYSPLH
>TRBJ1-1|TRBV7-9
ASSLGGVTEAF
>TRBJ2-7|TRBV5-8
ASSLGADNTYEQY
>TRBJ1-2|TRBV4-1
ASSPQGLTPDGYT
>TRBJ2-1|TRBV27
ASSFDTDYAYNEQF
>TRBJ2-3|TRBV28
ASTISAGGPTNTQY
>TRBJ1-1|TRBV29-1
SATGTGEVRAF
>TRBJ2-3|TRBV2
ASMEVVFRTDTQY
>TRBJ1-1|TRBV12-5
ASGFRGTEAF
>TRBJ2-1|TRBV9
ASSGGTPGEEQF
>TRBJ2-1|TRBV7-6
ASSLSPNEQF
>TRBJ2-3|TRBV6-5
ASSSGLAGGSDTQY
>TRBJ2-5|TRBV11-2
ASSLPQRGGETQY
>TRBJ2-7|TRBV5-1
ASSLSGPYEQY
>TRBJ1-4|TRBV6-6
ASSYLGQGDKLF
>TRBJ2-7|TRBV4-1
ASSHLSRDSYEQY